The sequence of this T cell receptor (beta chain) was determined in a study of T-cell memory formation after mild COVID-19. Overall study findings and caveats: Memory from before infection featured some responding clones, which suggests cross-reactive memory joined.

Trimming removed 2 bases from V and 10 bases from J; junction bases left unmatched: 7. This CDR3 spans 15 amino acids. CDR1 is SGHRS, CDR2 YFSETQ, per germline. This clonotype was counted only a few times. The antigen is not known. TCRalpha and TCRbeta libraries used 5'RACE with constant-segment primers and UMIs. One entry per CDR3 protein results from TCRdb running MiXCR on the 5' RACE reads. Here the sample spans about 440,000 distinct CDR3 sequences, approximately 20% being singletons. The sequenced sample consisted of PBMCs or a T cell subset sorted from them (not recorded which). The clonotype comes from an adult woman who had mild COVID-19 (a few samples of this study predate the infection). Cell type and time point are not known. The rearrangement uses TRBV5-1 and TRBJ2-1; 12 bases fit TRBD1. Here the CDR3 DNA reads TGCGCCAGCAGCTTCGGGACAGGGGGCTTTGGGGAGCAGTTCTTC. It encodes CASSFGTGGFGEQFF.